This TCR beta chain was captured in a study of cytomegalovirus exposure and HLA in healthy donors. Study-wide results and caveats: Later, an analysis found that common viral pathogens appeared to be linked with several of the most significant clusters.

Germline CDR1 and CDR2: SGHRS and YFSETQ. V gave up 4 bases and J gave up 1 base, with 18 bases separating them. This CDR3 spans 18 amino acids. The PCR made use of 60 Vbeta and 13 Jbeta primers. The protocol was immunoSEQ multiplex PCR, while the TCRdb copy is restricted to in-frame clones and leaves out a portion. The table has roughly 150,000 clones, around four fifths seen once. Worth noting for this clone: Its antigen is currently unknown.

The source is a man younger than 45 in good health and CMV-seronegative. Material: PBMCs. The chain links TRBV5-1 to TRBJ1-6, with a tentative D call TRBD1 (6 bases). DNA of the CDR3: TGCGCCAGCAGCCCGGGACAATTAGGGCAATCCTATAATTCACCCCTCCACTTT. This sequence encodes CASSPGQLGQSYNSPLHF.